This is a list of T cell receptor beta chains from one sample in a study of identical twins. Each CDR3 protein is one row after TCRdb ran MiXCR on the 5' RACE reads. This table has some 790,000 distinct CDR3 sequences, about 20% appearing once. Another study also made use of these data, one on T cells expressing NK-cell markers.

Input material: PBMCs. These receptors came from a woman under 30 in good health. Both conserved end residues are part of each CDR3. D genes are given only for firm matches. Size values are once, few and many counts, or a class for expanded clones, and some rows have none.

>TRBJ1-1|few|.|14|TRBV7-9
CASSLTAWGTEAFF
TGTGCCAGCAGCTTGACGGCTTGGGGCACTGAAGCTTTCTTT
>TRBJ1-2|few|TRBD1|13|TRBV12-3/TRBV12-4
CASSERQGYGYTF
TGTGCCAGCTCGGAAAGACAGGGCTATGGCTACACCTTC
>TRBJ1-6|many|.|15|TRBV20-1
CSARESGRQNSPLHF
TGCAGTGCTAGAGAGTCCGGGCGCCAAAATTCACCCCTCCACTTT
>TRBJ1-1|.|TRBD1|15|TRBV3-1
CASSQDFQGGTEAFF
TGTGCCAGCAGCCAAGATTTCCAGGGGGGCACTGAAGCTTTCTTT
>TRBJ2-7|few|.|15|TRBV7-9
CASRKEGGASYEQYF
TGTGCCAGCAGGAAAGAAGGAGGAGCCTCCTACGAGCAGTACTTC
>TRBJ2-4|.|TRBD1|13|TRBV6-1
CASRTGTDNIQYF
TGTGCCAGCAGAACCGGGACAGATAACATTCAGTACTTC
>TRBJ2-3|few|.|15|TRBV7-2
CASSLGGGDADTQYF
TGTGCCAGCAGCTTAGGAGGGGGGGATGCAGATACGCAGTATTTT
>TRBJ2-1|few|TRBD2|14|TRBV20-1
CSAKLAGGRPEQFF
TGCAGTGCAAAACTAGCGGGAGGACGCCCCGAGCAGTTCTTC
>TRBJ2-5|.|.|14|TRBV12-3/TRBV12-4
CASTPRGFGETQYF
TGTGCCAGCACCCCGAGGGGGTTTGGAGAGACCCAGTACTTC
>TRBJ2-1|.|.|17|TRBV5-1
CASGVGDGTQALGEQFF
TGCGCCAGCGGAGTAGGGGACGGGACGCAGGCCTTAGGGGAGCAGTTCTTC